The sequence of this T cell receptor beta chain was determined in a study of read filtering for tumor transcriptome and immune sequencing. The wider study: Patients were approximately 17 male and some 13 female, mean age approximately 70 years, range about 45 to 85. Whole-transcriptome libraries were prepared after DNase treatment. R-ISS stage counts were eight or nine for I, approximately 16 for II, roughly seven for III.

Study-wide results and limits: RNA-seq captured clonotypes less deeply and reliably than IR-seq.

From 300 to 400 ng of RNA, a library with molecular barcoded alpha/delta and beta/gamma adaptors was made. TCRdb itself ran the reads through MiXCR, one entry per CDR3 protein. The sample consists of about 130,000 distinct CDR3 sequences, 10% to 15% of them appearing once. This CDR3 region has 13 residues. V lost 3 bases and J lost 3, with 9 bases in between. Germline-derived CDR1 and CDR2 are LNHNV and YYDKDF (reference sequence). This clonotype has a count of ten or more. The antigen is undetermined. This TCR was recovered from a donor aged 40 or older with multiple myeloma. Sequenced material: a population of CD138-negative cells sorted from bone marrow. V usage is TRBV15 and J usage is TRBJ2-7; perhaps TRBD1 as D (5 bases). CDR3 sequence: CATSSTGFYEQYF. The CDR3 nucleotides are TGTGCCACCAGCAGCACAGGTTTCTACGAGCAGTACTTC.